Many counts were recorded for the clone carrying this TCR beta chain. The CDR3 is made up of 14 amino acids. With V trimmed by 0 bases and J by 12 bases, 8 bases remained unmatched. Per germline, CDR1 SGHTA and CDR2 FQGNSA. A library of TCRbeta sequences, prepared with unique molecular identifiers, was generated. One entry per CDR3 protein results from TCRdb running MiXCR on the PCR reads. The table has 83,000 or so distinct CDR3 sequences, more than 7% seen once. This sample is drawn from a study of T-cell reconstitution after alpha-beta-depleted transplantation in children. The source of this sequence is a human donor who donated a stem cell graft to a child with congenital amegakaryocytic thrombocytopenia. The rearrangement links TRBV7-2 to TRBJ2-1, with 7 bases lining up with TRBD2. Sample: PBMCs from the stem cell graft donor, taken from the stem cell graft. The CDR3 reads CASSLAGGPRVQFF. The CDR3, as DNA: TGTGCCAGCAGCTTAGCGGGAGGGCCCCGAGTGCAGTTCTTC.